Sequencing of this TCR beta chain was carried out in a study of T cells after yellow fever vaccination. Overall study context: SMART-Seq v4 Ultra Low Input prepared libraries from low-cell fractions. General observations from the study: In post-booster samples, most primary-vaccination clones reappeared (about 96% CD4, around 87% CD8).

This clonotype has just a few counts. Its antigen is undetermined. As TCR cDNA was made by 5'RACE template switching, a universal primer site and UMIs were added. Each CDR3 protein gets one entry after TCRdb re-called the 5' RACE reads with MiXCR. The repertoire has a few hundred thousand distinct CDR3 sequences, 15% to 20% of them found once; the top ten carry 18%. CDR3 size: 17 residues. CDR1 and CDR2 from the germline V gene are LGHNA and YNFKEQ. J gave up 3 bases and V 0 bases, and 7 bases lay outside the gene matches. Here the sequenced sample was PBMCs, taken before the yellow fever booster vaccination. This clonotype was sampled from a young man who received the YFV17D yellow fever vaccine. This chain joins TRBV4-2 and TRBJ2-3; 9 bases line up with TRBD2. CDR3 in amino acids: CASSQDTAGGLTDTQYF. Here the CDR3 DNA reads TGTGCCAGCAGCCAAGATACGGCGGGGGGGCTAACAGATACGCAGTATTTT.